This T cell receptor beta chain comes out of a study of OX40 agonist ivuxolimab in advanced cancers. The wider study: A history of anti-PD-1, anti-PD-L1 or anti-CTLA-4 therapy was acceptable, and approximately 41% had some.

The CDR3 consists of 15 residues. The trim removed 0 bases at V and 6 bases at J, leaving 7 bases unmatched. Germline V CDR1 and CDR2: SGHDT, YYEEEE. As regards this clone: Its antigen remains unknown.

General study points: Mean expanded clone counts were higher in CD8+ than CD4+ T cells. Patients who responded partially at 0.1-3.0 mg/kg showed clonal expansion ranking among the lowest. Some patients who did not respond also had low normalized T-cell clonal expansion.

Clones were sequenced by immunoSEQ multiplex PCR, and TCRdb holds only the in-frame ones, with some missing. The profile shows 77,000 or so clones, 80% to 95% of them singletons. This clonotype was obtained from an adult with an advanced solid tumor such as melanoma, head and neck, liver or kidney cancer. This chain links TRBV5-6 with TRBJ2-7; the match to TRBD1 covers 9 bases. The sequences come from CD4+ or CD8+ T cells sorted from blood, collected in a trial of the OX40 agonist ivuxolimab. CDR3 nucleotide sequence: TGTGCCAGCAGCTTGGACAGGGGGCGATCGGGCGAGCAGTACTTC. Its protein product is CASSLDRGRSGEQYF.